Here is one T cell receptor beta chain with its context. These data come from a study of OX40 agonist ivuxolimab in advanced cancers. The table came from immunoSEQ multiplex PCR; TCRdb's copy has only in-frame clones and leaves some out. The sample has 92,000 or so clones; around 80% are singletons. Per the germline V gene, CDR1 is MNHEY and CDR2 is SMNVEV (reference sequence). V was cut by 5 bases and J by 6 bases, with 16 bases left in between. The CDR3 is 14 residues long. The chain couples TRBV27 to TRBJ1-2, with D maybe TRBD1 (6 bases). This sequence was found in an adult with an advanced solid tumor such as melanoma, head and neck, liver or kidney cancer. Sequenced material: CD4+ or CD8+ T cells sorted from blood, taken in a trial of the OX40 agonist ivuxolimab. Here the CDR3 reads CASSTLRGADGYTF. The CDR3 nucleotides are TGTGCCAGCAGTACCCTTCGGGGGGCGGATGGCTACACCTTC.